This TCR beta chain was identified in a study of blood T cell repertoires in COVID-19. Study details: Researchers got acute and convalescent COVID-19 samples from the United States, Italy and Spain. T cells, B-cell-depleted T cells, or PBMCs provided the cDNA or gDNA that served as material.

Original methodology: How many nucleated cells were present was estimated from reference gene primer amplification. Profiled with immunoSEQ multiplex PCR; TCRdb holds only in-frame clones, not every one. From that table come the V and J calls and clone size; the DNA was used to work out D and trimming. The repertoire holds more than 70,000 clones, 80% seen once, with about 9.3% in the top ten. This CDR3 spans 16 amino acids. Germline V gene data show CDR1 as SGHDN and CDR2 as FVKESK. V trimming: 3 bases; J trimming: 4 bases; junction bases outside the gene matches: 7. This receptor was obtained from a woman aged 70 to 79 with acute or convalescent COVID-19. The V gene is TRBV14, the J gene TRBJ2-1; 9 positions agree with TRBD2. The sequenced sample was peripheral blood. CDR3 sequence reads: CASSHDIAGAYNEQFF. CDR3 bases: TGTGCCAGCAGCCACGACATAGCGGGAGCTTACAATGAGCAGTTCTTC.